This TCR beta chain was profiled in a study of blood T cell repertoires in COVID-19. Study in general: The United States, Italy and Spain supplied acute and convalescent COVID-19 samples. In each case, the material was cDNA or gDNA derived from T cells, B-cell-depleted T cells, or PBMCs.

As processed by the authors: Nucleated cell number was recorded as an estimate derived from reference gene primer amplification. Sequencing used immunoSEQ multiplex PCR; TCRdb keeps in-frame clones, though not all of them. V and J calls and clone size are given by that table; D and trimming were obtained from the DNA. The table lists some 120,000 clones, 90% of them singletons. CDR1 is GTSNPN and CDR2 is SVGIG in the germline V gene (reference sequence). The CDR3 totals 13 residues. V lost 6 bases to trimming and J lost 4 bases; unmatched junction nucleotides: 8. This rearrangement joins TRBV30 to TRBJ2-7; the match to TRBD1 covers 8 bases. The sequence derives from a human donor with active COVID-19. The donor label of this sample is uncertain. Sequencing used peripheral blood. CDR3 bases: TGTGCCTGTAACAGGGGGAGTAGGTACGAGCAGTACTTC. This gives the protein CACNRGSRYEQYF.